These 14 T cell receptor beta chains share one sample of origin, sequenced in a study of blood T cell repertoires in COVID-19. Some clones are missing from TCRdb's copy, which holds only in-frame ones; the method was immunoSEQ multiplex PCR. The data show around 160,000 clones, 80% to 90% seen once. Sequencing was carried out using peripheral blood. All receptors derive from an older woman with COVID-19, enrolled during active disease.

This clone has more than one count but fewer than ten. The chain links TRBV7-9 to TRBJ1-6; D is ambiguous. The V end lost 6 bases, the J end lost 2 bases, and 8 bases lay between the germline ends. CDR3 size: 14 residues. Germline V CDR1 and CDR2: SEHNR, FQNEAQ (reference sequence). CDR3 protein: CASSEDTYNSPLHF. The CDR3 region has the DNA TGTGCCAGCAGTGAGGATACCTATAATTCACCCCTCCACTTT.

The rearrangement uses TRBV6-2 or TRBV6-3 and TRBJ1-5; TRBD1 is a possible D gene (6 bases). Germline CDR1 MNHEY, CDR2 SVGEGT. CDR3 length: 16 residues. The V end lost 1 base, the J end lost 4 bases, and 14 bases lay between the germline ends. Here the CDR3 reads CASSYLPGTPNQPQHF. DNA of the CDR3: TGTGCCAGCAGTTACTTGCCCGGGACACCTAATCAGCCCCAGCATTTT.

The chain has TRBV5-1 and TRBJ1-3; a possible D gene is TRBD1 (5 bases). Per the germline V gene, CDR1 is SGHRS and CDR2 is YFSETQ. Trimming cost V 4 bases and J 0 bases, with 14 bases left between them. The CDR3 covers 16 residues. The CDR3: CASSIDSPSSGNTIYF. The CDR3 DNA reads TGCGCCAGCAGCATCGACAGCCCGAGCTCTGGAAACACCATATATTTT.

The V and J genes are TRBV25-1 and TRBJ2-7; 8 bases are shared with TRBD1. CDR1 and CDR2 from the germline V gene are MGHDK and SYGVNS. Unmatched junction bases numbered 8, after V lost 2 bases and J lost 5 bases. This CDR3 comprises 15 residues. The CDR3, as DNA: TGTGCCAGCAGTGAACCCCGGGACAGGTCCCACGAGCAGTACTTC. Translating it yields CASSEPRDRSHEQYF.

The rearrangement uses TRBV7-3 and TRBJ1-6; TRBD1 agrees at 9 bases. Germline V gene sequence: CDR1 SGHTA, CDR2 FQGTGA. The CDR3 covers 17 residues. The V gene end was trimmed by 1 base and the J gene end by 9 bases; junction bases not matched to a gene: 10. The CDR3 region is CASSLNPGTGNFSPLHF. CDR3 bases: TGTGCCAGCAGCTTAAATCCTGGGACAGGGAATTTTTCACCCCTCCACTTT.

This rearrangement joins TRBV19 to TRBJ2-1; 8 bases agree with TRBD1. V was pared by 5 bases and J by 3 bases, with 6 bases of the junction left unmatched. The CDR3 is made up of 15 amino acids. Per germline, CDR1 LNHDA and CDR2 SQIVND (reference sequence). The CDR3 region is CASSFGQGFYNEQFF. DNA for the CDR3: TGTGCCAGTAGTTTCGGACAGGGCTTCTACAATGAGCAGTTCTTC. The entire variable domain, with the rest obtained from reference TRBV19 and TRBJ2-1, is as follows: DGGITQSPKYLFRKEGQNVTLSCEQNLNHDAMYWYRQDPGQGLRLIYYSQIVNDFQKGDIAEGYSVSREKKESFPLTVTSAQKNPTAFYLCASSFGQGFYNEQFFGPGTRLTVL.

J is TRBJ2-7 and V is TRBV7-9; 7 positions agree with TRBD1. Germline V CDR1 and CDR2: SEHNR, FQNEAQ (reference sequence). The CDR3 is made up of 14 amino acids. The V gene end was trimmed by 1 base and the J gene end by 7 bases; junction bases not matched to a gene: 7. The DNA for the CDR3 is TGTGCCAGCAGCTTAGAAACGACAGGGTGGGAGCAGTACTTC. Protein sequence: CASSLETTGWEQYF.

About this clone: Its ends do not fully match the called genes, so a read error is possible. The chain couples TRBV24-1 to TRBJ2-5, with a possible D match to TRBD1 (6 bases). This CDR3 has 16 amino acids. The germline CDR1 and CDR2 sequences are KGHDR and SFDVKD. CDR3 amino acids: CATSDLGTSDQETQYF. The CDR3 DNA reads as TGTGCCACCAGTGATTTAGGGACATCCGACCAGGAGACCCAGTACTTC.

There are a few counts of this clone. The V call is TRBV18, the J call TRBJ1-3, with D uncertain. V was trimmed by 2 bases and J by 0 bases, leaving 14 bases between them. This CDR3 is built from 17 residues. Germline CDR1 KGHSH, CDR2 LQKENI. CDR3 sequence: CASSPSGEVFSGNTIYF. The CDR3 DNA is TGTGCCAGCTCACCAAGCGGAGAAGTCTTCTCTGGAAACACCATATATTTT.

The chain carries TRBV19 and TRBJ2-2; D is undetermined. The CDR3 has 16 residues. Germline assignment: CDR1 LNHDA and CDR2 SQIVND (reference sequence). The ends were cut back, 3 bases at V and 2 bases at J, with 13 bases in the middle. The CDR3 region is CASSIMSSPNTGELFF. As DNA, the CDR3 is TGTGCCAGTAGTATTATGTCTAGTCCTAACACCGGGGAGCTGTTTTTT.

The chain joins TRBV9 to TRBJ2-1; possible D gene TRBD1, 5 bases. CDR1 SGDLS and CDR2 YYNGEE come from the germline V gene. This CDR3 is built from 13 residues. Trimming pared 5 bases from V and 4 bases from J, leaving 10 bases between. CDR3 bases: TGTGCCAGCAGTCGGACAACTTACAATGAGCAGTTCTTC. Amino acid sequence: CASSRTTYNEQFF.

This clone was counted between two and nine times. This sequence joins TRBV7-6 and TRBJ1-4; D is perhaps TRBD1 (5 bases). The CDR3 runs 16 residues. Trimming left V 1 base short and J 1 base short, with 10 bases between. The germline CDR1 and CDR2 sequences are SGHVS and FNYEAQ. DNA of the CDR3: TGTGCCAGCAGCTTAGGACAGTCGGGAACTAATGAAAAACTGTTTTTT. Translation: CASSLGQSGTNEKLFF. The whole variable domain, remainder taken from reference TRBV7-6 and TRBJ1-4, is GAGVSQSPRYKVTKRGQDVALRCDPISGHVSLYWYRQALGQGPEFLTYFNYEAQQDKSGLPNDRFSAERPEGSISTLTIQRTEQRDSAMYRCASSLGQSGTNEKLFFGSGTQLSVL.

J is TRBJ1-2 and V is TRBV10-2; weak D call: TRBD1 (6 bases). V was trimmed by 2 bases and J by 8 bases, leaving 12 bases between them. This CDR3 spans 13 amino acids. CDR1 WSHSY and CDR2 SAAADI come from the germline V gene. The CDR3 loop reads CASSEGQTVGYTF. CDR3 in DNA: TGCGCCAGCAGTGAGGGACAGACTGTGGGCTACACCTTC.

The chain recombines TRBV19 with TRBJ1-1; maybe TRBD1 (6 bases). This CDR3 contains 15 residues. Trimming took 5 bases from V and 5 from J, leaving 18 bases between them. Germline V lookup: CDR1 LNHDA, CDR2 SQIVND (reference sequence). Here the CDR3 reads CASSPAQGFGTEAFF. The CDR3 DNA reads TGTGCCAGTAGTCCAGCACAGGGCTTTGGAACTGAAGCTTTCTTT.